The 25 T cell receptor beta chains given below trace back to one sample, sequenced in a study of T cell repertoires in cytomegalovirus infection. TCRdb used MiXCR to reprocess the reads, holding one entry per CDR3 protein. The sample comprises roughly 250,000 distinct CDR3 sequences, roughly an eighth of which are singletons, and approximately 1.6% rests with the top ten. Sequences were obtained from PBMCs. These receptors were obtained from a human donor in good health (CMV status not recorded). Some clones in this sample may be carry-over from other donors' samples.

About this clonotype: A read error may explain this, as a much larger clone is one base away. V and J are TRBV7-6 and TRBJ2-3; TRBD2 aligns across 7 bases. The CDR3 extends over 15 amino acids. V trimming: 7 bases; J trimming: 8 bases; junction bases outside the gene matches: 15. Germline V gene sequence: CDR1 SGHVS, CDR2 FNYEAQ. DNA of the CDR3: TGTGCCAGCACCCCGTACGGGACTATGGCAGTTACGCAGTATTTT. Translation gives CASTPYGTMAVTQYF.

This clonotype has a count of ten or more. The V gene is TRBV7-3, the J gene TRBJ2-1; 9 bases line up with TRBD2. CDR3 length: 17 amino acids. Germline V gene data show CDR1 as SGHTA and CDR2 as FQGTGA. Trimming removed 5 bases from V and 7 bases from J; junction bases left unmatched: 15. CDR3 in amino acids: CASSPESGGRAGNEQFF. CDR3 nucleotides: TGTGCCAGCAGCCCCGAGAGTGGCGGGAGGGCCGGTAATGAGCAGTTCTTC.

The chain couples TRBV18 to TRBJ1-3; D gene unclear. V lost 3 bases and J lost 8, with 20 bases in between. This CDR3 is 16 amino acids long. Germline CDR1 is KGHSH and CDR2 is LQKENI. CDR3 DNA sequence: TGTGCCAGCTCACCGAGGGAGACACCCAGCTCTCACACCATATATTTT. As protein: CASSPRETPSSHTIYF.

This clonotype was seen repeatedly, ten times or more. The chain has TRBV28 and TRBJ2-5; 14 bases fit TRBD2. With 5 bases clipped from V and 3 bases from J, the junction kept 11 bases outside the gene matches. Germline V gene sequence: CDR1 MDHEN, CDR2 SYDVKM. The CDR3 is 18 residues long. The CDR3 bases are TGTGCCAGCAGTCTCGGGACTAGCGGGAGTGGCGGCGAAGAGACCCAGTACTTC. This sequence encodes CASSLGTSGSGGEETQYF.

CDR3 nucleotides: TGTGCCAGCAGTCCAATGGGCCAGACAGGGGGCTCGTTTCGCCATGAGCAGTTCTTC. Protein product: CASSPMGQTGGSFRHEQFF. The rearrangement uses TRBV6-2 or TRBV6-3 and TRBJ2-1; the match to TRBD1 covers 10 bases. CDR1 and CDR2 (germline): MNHEY, SVGEGT. The CDR3 has 19 residues. V lost 5 bases to trimming and J lost 8 bases; unmatched junction nucleotides: 21.

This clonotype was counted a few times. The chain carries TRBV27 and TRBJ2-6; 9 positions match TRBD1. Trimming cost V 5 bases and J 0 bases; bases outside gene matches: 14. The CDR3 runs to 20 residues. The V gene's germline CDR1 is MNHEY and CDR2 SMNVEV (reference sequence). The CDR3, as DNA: TGTGCCAGCAGTCCCGGGACAGGGACTTTCCCCAGCTCTGGGGCCAACGTCCTGACTTTC. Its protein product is CASSPGTGTFPSSGANVLTF.

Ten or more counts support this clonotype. CDR3 loop: CASWGGEGGQPQHF. Here the CDR3 DNA reads TGTGCCAGCTGGGGGGGGGAAGGAGGCCAGCCCCAGCATTTT. V and J are TRBV10-3 and TRBJ1-5, with a weak D call TRBD1 (5 bases). The germline V and J ends were trimmed by 10 bases and 7 bases, with 20 bases remaining between them. The germline V gene has CDR1 ENHRY and CDR2 SYGVKD. This CDR3 spans 14 amino acids.

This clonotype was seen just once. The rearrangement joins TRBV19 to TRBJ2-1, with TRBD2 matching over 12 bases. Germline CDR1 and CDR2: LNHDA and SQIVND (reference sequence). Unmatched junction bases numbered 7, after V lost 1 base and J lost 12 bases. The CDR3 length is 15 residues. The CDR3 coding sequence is TGTGCCAGTAGTATAGGGACTAGCGGGGCCTTTCGGCAGTTCTTC. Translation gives CASSIGTSGAFRQFF.

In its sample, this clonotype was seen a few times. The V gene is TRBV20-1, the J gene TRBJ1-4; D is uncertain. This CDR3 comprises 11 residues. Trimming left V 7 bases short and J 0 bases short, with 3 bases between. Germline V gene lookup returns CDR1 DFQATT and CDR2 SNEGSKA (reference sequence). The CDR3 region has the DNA TGCAGTGGCTCAACTAATGAAAAACTGTTTTTT. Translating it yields CSGSTNEKLFF.

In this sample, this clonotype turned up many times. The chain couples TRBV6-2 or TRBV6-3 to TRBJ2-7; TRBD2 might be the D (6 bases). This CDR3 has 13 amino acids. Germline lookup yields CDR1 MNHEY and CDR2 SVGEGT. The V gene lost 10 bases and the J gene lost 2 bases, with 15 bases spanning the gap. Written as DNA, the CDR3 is TGTGCCACCTTAGCGGACTACACCTACGAGCAGTACTTC. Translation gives CATLADYTYEQYF.

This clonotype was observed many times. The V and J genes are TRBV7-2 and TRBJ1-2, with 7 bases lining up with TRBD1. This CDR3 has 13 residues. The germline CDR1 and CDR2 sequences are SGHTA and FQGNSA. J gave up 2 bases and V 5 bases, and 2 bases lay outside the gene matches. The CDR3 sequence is CASSETGNYGYTF. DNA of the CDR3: TGTGCCAGCAGCGAGACAGGGAACTATGGCTACACCTTC.

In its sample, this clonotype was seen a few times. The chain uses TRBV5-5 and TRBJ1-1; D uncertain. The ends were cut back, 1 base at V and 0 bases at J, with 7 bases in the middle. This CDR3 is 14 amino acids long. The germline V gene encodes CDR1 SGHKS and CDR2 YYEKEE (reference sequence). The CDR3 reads CASSLSALNTEAFF. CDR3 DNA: TGTGCCAGCAGCTTGTCGGCGTTGAACACTGAAGCTTTCTTT.

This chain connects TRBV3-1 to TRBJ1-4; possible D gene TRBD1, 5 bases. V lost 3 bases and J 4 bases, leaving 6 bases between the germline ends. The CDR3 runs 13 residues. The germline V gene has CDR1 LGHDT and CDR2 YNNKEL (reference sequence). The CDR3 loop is CASSHDSNEKLFF. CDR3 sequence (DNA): TGTGCCAGCAGCCACGACAGTAATGAAAAACTGTTTTTT.

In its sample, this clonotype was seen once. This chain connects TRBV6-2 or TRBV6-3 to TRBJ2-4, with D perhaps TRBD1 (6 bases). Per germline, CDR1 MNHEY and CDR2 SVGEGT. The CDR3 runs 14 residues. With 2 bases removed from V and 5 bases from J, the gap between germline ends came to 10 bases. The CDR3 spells CASSYGPGENIQYF. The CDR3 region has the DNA TGTGCCAGCAGTTACGGTCCAGGGGAAAACATTCAGTACTTC.

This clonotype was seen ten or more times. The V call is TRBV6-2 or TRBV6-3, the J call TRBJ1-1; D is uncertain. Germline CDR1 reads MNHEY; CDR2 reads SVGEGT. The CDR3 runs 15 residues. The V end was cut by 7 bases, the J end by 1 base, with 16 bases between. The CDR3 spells CASNSIRLTNTEAFF. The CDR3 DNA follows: TGTGCCAGCAATTCCATTAGACTGACGAACACTGAAGCTTTCTTT.

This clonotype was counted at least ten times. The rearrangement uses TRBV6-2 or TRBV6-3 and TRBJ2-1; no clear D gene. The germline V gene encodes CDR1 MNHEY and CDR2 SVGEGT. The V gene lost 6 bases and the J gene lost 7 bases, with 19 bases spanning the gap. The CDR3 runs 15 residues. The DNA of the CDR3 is TGTGCCAGCAGACCCTCGGGTGGGATGAGGAATGAGCAGTTCTTC. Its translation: CASRPSGGMRNEQFF.

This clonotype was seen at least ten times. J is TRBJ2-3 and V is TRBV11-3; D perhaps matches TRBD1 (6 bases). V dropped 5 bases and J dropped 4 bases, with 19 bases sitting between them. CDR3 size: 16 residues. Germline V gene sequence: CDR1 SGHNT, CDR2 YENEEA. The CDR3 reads CASSPGFDRLPDTQYF. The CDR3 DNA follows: TGTGCCAGCAGCCCAGGGTTTGACAGGCTTCCAGATACGCAGTATTTT.

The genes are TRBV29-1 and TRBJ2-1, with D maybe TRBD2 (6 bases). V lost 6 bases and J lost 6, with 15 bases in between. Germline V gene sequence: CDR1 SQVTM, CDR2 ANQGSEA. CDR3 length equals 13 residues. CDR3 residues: CSVATLGGNEQFF. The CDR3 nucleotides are TGCAGCGTCGCCACGTTGGGGGGCAATGAGCAGTTCTTC.

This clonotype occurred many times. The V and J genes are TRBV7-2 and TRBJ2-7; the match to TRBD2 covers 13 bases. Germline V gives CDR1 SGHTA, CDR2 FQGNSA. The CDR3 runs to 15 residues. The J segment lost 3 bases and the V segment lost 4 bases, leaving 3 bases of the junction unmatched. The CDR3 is CASSSRTSGSYEQYF. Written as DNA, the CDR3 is TGTGCCAGCAGCTCTCGGACTAGCGGGAGCTACGAGCAGTACTTC.

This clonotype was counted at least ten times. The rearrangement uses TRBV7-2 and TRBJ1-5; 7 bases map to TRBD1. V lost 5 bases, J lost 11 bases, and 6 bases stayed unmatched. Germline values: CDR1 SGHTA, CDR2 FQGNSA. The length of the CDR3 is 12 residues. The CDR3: CASSEGTAAQHF. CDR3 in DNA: TGTGCCAGCAGCGAAGGGACAGCTGCCCAGCATTTT.

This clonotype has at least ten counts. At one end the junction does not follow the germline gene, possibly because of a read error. CDR3 region: CASSPGTTNEKLFF. CDR3 nucleotide sequence: TGTGCCAGTAGTCCCGGGACAACCAATGAAAAACTGTTTTTT. The J gene is TRBJ1-4, the V gene TRBV19; D possibly corresponds to TRBD1 (6 bases). CDR1 LNHDA and CDR2 SQIVND come from the germline V gene (reference sequence). This CDR3 is 14 amino acids long. Supplemented by reference TRBV19 and TRBJ1-4, the full variable domain reads DGGITQSPKYLFRKEGQNVTLSCEQNLNHDAMYWYRQDPGQGLRLIYYSQIVNDFQKGDIAEGYSVSREKKESFPLTVTSAQKNPTAFYLCASSPGTTNEKLFFGSGTQLSVL.

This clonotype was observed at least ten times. DNA for the CDR3: TGTGCCAGTAGTTCGGGAGGGGGCCCACTCTATGGCTACACCTTC. It translates to CASSSGGGPLYGYTF. This rearrangement joins TRBV19 to TRBJ1-2; 7 bases align to TRBD1. The CDR3 covers 15 residues. Germline CDR1 is LNHDA and CDR2 is SQIVND (reference sequence). Trimming at V came to 5 bases and at J to 4 bases, leaving 10 bases not matched to a gene.

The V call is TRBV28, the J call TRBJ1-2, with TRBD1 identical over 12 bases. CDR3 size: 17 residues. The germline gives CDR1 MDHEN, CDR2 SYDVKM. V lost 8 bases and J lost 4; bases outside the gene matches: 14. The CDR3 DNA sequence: TGTGCCAGCGTAACGCCGGGACAGGGGGCGAGCGGCTATGGCTACACCTTC. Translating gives CASVTPGQGASGYGYTF.

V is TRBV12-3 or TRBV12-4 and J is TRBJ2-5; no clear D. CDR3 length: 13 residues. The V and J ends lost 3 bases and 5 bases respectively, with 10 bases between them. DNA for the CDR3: TGTGCCAGCAGTTTTGGTGGGCATGAGACCCAGTACTTC. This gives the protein CASSFGGHETQYF.

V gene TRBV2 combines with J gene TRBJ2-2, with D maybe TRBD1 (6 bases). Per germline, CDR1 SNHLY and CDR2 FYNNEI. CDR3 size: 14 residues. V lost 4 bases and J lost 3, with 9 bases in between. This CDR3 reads CASSAQGDTGELFF. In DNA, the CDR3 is TGTGCCAGCAGTGCACAGGGTGACACCGGGGAGCTGTTTTTT.